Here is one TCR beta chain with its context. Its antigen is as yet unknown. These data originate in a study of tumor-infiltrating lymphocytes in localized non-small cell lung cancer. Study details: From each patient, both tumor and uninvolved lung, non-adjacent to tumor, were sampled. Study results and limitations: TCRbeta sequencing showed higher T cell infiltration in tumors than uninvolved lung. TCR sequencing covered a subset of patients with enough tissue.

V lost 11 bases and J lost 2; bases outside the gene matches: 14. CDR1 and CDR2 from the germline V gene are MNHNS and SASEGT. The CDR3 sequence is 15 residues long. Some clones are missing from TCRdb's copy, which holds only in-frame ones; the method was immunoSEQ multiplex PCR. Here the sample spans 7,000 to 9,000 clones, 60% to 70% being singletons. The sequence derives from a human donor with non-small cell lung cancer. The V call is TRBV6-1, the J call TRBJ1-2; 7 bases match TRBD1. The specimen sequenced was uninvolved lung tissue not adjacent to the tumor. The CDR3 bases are TGTGCCGCGGGATCGGGACAGAGCGCAAACTATGGCTACACCTTC. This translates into CAAGSGQSANYGYTF.